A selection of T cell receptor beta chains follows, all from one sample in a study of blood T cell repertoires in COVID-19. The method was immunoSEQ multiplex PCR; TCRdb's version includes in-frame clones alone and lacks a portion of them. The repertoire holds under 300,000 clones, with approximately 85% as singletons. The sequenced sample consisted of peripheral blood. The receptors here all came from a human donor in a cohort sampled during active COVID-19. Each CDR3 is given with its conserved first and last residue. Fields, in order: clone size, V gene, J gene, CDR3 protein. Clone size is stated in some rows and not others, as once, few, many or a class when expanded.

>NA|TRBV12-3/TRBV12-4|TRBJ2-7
CASRLAGGEQYF
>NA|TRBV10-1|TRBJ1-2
CASRTGQGYGYTF
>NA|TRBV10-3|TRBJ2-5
CAISRQGAVGETQYF
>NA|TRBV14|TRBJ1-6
CASSRTGNSPLHF
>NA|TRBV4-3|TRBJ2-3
CASSQSSGQGTDTQYF
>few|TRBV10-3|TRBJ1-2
CAISVDGVRGYTF
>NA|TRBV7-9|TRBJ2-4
CASSLEGTGKNIQYF
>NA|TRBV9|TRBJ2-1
CASSIGQGAYNEQFF
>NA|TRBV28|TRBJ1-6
CASSFGSSPLHF
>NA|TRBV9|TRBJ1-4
CASSKGRGWAEKLFF
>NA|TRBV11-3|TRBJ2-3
CASSDVGTAHGRGDTQYF
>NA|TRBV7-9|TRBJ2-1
CASSSRGGESGNEQFF
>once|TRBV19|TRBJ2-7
CASSRGHPYEQYF
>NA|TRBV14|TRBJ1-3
CASSQMWASNTIYF
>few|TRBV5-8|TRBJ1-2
CASSFLYGYTF
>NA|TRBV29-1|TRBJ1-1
CSVIYRTSLNTEAFF
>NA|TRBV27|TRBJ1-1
CASSDQGAGTEAFF
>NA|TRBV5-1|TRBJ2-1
CASSPTGLETFEQFF
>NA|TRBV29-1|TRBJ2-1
CSAALYRGVSNEQFF
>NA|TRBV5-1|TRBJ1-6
CASSSQFSGSPLHF
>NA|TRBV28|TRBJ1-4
CASTEEGEKLFF
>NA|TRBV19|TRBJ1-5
CASSRDSPAVSNQPQHF
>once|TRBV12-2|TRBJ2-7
CASRLSQGRLVVEQYF
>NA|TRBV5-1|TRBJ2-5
CASSFSGRVETQYF
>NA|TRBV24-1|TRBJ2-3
CATSDLSDSNTQYF
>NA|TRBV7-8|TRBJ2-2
CASSRSITGELFF
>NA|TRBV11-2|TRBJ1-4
CATSLEGAREKLFF
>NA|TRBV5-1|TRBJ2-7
CASSEDSISYEQYF
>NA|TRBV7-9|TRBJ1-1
CASSRDRWKDEAFF
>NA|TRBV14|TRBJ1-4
CASSLRTGVTNEKLFF
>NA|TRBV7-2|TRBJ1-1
CASTMAGTEAFF
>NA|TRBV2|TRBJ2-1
CASSEWQGGNEQFF
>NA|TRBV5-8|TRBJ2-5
CASTLARLAGGVGLGTQYF
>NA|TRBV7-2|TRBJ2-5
CASVTTVGVGTQYF
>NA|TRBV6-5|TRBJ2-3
CASSAGGRTDTQYF
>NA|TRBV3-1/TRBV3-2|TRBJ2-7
CASTSRPTGGLREQYF
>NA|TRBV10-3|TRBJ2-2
CAIGRQGAGTGELFF
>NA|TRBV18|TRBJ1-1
CASSMEWSTEAFF
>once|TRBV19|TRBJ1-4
CASSTSSVGHEKLFF
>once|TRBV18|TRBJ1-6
CASSPDGQINSPLHF
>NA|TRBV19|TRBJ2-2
CASRQGGLGELFF
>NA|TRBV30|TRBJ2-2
CAWSVLWYREAGTGELFF
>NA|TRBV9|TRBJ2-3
CASSTRIGSGADTQYF
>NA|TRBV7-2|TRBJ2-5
CASSKGGSQETQYF
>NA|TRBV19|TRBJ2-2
CASSRSGGPTGELFF